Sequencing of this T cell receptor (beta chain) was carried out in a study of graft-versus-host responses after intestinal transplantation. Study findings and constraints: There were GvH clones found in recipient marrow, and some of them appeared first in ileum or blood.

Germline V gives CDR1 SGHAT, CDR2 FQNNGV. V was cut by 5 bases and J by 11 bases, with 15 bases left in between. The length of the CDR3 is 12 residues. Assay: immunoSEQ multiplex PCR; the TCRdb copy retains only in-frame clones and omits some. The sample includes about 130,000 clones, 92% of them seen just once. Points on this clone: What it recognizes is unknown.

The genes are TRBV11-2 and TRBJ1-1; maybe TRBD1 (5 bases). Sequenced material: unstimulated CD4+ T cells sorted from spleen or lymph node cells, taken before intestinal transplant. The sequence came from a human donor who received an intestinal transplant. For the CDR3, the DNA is TGTGCCAGCAGCCAGACCCAAGGGGAGGCTTTCTTT. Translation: CASSQTQGEAFF.